This entry concerns a single T cell receptor beta chain. Germline lookup yields CDR1 SGHNT and CDR2 YENEEA. The CDR3 is 17 residues long. J was trimmed by 6 bases and V by 5 bases; bases with no gene match: 17. Per the authors' pipeline: For nucleated cells, counts were estimated from reference gene primer amplification. The table came from immunoSEQ multiplex PCR; TCRdb's copy has only in-frame clones and leaves some out. The V and J calls and clone size come from that table; D and trimming were worked out from the DNA. The table includes a few hundred thousand clones, 75% to 90% detected once. In Cohort 3, a recovered donor had either two negative PCRs, clearance, or symptom resolution. This sample was taken from a study of blood T cell repertoires in COVID-19. Study-level information: Acute and convalescent COVID-19 specimens originated in the United States, Italy and Spain.

V usage is TRBV11-3 and J usage is TRBJ2-3; 7 bases align to TRBD1. This TCR came from a woman aged 40-49 years who had recovered from COVID-19. Source material: PBMCs or T cells enriched from blood (not recorded which). CDR3 nucleotide sequence: TGTGCCAGCAGCGGGGGTTCACAGGGGAGAGCGTCGGATACGCAGTATTTT. This translates into CASSGGSQGRASDTQYF.